This T cell receptor (beta chain) was found in a study of T cell responses to AZD1222 COVID-19 vaccine. The protocol was immunoSEQ multiplex PCR, while the TCRdb copy is restricted to in-frame clones and leaves out a portion. This repertoire shows about 100,000 clones, around nine tenths found once; its top ten account for roughly 6%. Per the germline V gene, CDR1 is LNHDA and CDR2 is SQIVND (reference sequence). V was shortened by 3 bases and J by 9 bases, with 12 bases between the two germline ends. The CDR3 consists of 14 residues. Points from the study as a whole: Donors in the cohort were predominantly white British and more often female, and clonal diversity was possibly underestimated. Following two doses of AZD1222, Spike-specific TCR breadth and depth rose. Seropositive at baseline were only five or six AZD1222 recipients. No day 14 peak samples; only post-peak repertoires were characterized.

On this clone: The antigen is not known.

The sequenced sample was peripheral blood, obtained 28 days after the second AZD1222 dose. This receptor was identified in an adult who received the AZD1222 COVID-19 vaccine. The V call is TRBV19, the J call TRBJ1-6; D is uncertain. CDR3 nucleotides: TGTGCCAGTAGTATGACACGAGGTCGTTCACCCCTCCACTTT. Protein: CASSMTRGRSPLHF.